The sequence of this TCR beta chain was determined in a study of CD8 T cells in ankylosing spondylitis (dated by TCRdb to about 2017). Looking at the study overall: The study set out to find disease-linked TCR variants by profiling T cell receptor beta repertoires in ankylosing spondylitis patients and healthy donors. The full study cohort comprised some 27 ankylosing spondylitis patients and over a hundred healthy donors. Samples of peripheral blood were taken, and for ankylosing spondylitis patients, synovial fluid was collected as well.

Only a few counts were recorded for this clonotype. It has no known antigen specificity. No base quality values were provided; no much bigger clone lies one nucleotide off. Results and caveats for the whole study, not just this receptor: Some TCR beta motif variants had previously been reported in synovial fluid and blood of reactive arthritis patients, which suggested common disease-initiation mechanisms. The disease-linked clones showed a CD8+ phenotype and occurred at relatively low frequencies in peripheral blood. The disease-linked clones were reported as significantly enriched in matched synovial fluid samples from ankylosing spondylitis patients. A TCR beta motif made up of several highly homologous amino acid variants appeared to be characteristic of blood from ankylosing spondylitis patients.

The instrument was an Illumina HiSeq 2500. Quantitative 5'-RACE with molecular barcodes was used to prepare TCR beta libraries. As for the original processing: Disease-linked TCR variants were identified with a new computational method built on a probabilistic model of VDJ rearrangement. Using fastp trimming at Q25 and MiXCR clonotype assembly, TCRdb reanalyzed the public sequencing data and kept in-frame beta chains. Rows are unified per CDR3 protein, each entry keeping the most common DNA and genes. The authors' filters were not applied to this entry. This sample holds 150,000 or so distinct CDR3 sequences; around 19% were observed only once. The biggest ten clones account for over 7% of the sample. The CDR3 starts with the cysteine, ends with the phenylalanine, and has 19 residues. Only CDR3 DNA is held: 57 bases, read in frame from base 1. CDR1 SGHAT and CDR2 FQNNGV are derived from the germline V gene. V lost 2 bases and J lost 7 bases, and the count of bases not matched to a germline gene is 18.

The sequencing sample was made of blood, either unsorted or a sorted T cell fraction (not recorded which). Here the chain combines TRBV11-2 and TRBJ2-3, with 10 bases in between that match TRBD2. This receptor was obtained from a male donor with ankylosing spondylitis or in good health (not recorded which). The CDR3 is CASSLNGLAGAWVSNTQYF. Here is the DNA: TGTGCCAGCAGCTTAAATGGCCTAGCGGGAGCATGGGTCTCAAATACGCAGTATTTT.